This paragraph covers one T cell receptor beta chain sequence. This clonotype was counted between two and nine times. Its specific antigen is unknown. Qualities for individual bases were not recorded, and no much larger clone is one base off. TCR beta VDJ combination and CDR3 sequence profiling used genomic DNA as the template. An Illumina HiSeq 2000 was the platform used for TCR repertoire sequencing. The study's own analysis went as follows. TRBV/TRBJ rearrangement plots, CDR3 size and DJ length profiles, and Simpson's diversity index were used to assess repertoires. The most abundant DNA sequence in the deep sequencing data was taken as the immunodominant clone. CDR3 amino acid sequences were checked for sharing across subjects and were also compared against the VDJdb database and published repertoires. Through fastp at Q25 and MiXCR, TCRdb rebuilt clones from the public reads, retaining in-frame beta chains. Rows with one shared CDR3 protein collapse into an entry with the most common genes and DNA. The V and J calls were determined by TCRdb, not by the authors. For this sample the table gives tens of thousands of distinct CDR3 sequences, of which 50% to 55% were detected only once. The ten largest clonotypes hold about 8% of the sample.

The data were taken from a study of CD8+CD57+ T cells in acquired aplastic anemia (dated by TCRdb to between 2017 and 2018). Background on the whole study: A mean of 3.2 ug of DNA, ranging from roughly 0.17 to 30 ug, was extracted from sorted CD4+ and CD8+ cells. Healthy donor samples averaged about 10 million reads for CD4+ and fewer than 12 million for CD8+ cells. Overall study results and their limits: CD8+ Simpson's diversity did not differ significantly between patients and healthy controls (P=0.060). Approximately 31 CD8+ CDR3 sequences were found in both patients and controls but appeared to be highly expressed in patients and within the immunodominant clones of the patients.

The CDR3 goes from the cysteine to the phenylalanine over 12 residues. Only the CDR3 DNA is retained, 36 bases long and in frame from the first base. CDR1 and CDR2, looked up from the germline V gene, are ENHRY and SYGVKD. V was cut back by 2 bases and J by 8 bases, leaving a gap of 9 bases between them. In the study, sorted CD4+ and CD8+ blood T cells from patients with severe aplastic anemia and from healthy subjects underwent deep sequencing of TCR repertoires. Ficoll-Paque density gradient centrifugation was used to isolate peripheral blood mononuclear cells. CD4+ and CD8+ T cells were sorted by FACS or magnetic beads before DNA extraction.

In this chain, TRBV10-3 is recombined with TRBJ1-2, with no confidently assigned D gene. The sample comprised sorted CD4+, CD8+, or CD8+CD57+ T cells (not recorded which) from PBMCs. The source of this sequence is a human donor in good health, serving as a control. The CDR3 amino acid sequence is: CAISEVDGGYTF. At the DNA level, the sequence is TGTGCCATCAGTGAGGTGGACGGGGGCTACACCTTC.